These T cell receptor beta chains were read from a single sample in a study of T cell responses to AZD1222 COVID-19 vaccine. The method was immunoSEQ multiplex PCR; TCRdb's version includes in-frame clones alone and lacks a portion of them. The sample holds around 110,000 clones, about 90% seen once. Sequencing was performed on peripheral blood, taken 28 days after the second AZD1222 dose. Receptor source: an adult who received the AZD1222 COVID-19 vaccine. The CDR3 runs from the conserved cysteine through the conserved F or W. Fields, in order: V gene, clone size, J gene, D gene, CDR3 protein, CDR3 DNA. The D gene is left open where the match is weak. Size is omitted from some rows. Given values are once, few, many or a class for expanded clones.

>TRBV5-1|-|TRBJ1-4|-
CASSGRGQTNEKLFF
TGCGCCAGCAGCGGGAGGGGACAAACTAATGAAAAACTGTTTTTT
>TRBV30|-|TRBJ1-5|TRBD1
CAWSKTGDQPQHF
TGTGCCTGGAGTAAGACAGGGGATCAGCCCCAGCATTTT
>TRBV21-1|few|TRBJ2-2|-
CASSNRRNTGELFF
TGTGCCAGCAGCAACCGGCGCAACACCGGGGAGCTGTTTTTT
>TRBV4-1|-|TRBJ1-5|TRBD1
CASSSWTGEYQPQHF
TGCGCCAGCAGCTCATGGACAGGGGAATATCAGCCCCAGCATTTT
>TRBV11-3|once|TRBJ2-1|TRBD2
CASSPDIDGRTSGSYNEQFF
TGTGCCAGCAGCCCCGACATTGACGGGCGGACTAGCGGTTCCTACAATGAGCAGTTCTTC
>TRBV28|-|TRBJ1-1|-
CASSVGRGTEAFF
TGTGCCAGTTCCGTGGGCAGGGGCACTGAAGCTTTCTTT
>TRBV7-3|-|TRBJ2-3|TRBD1
CASSPDRTTDTQYF
TGTGCCAGCAGCCCGGACAGGACCACAGATACGCAGTATTTT
>TRBV19|-|TRBJ1-6|TRBD1
CASSMEGAGSPLHF
TGTGCCAGTAGTATGGAGGGGGCAGGGTCACCCCTCCACTTT
>TRBV6-6|-|TRBJ1-4|-
CASTSGEGEKLFF
TGTGCCAGCACCTCGGGGGAGGGTGAAAAACTGTTTTTT
>TRBV27|once|TRBJ2-7|-
CASSSGSSYEQYF
TGTGCCAGCAGTTCGGGGTCCTCCTACGAGCAGTACTTC
>TRBV5-1|-|TRBJ1-2|-
CASSLATGRGYTF
TGCGCCAGCAGCTTAGCGACAGGACGTGGCTACACCTTC
>TRBV4-2|once|TRBJ1-3|TRBD1
CASSQDLPRGSGNTIYF
TGTGCCAGCAGCCAAGATCTTCCCAGGGGGAGTGGAAACACCATATATTTT
>TRBV6-2/TRBV6-3|-|TRBJ2-2|-
CASSYGSGELFF
TGTGCCAGCAGTTACGGCTCCGGGGAGCTGTTTTTT
>TRBV9|-|TRBJ2-5|TRBD1
CASNQGALGETQYF
TGTGCCAGCAATCAGGGGGCTTTAGGAGAGACCCAGTACTTC
>TRBV27|-|TRBJ1-1|TRBD1
CASRQTGGNTEAFF
TGTGCCAGCAGGCAGACAGGGGGGAACACTGAAGCTTTCTTT
>TRBV19|-|TRBJ2-7|-
CASSTPSYEQYF
TGTGCCAGTAGTACTCCTTCCTACGAGCAGTACTTC
>TRBV6-5|-|TRBJ2-5|-
CASSYGAEYQETQYF
TGTGCCAGCAGTTACGGGGCGGAGTACCAAGAGACCCAGTACTTC
>TRBV11-3|-|TRBJ1-5|-
CASSPSGLVNQPQHF
TGTGCCAGCAGCCCCAGTGGACTCGTAAATCAGCCCCAGCATTTT
>TRBV20-1|-|TRBJ2-7|-
CSARTNYEQYF
TGCAGTGCTAGAACAAACTACGAGCAGTACTTC
>TRBV5-5|-|TRBJ2-5|-
CASSFGTYQETQYF
TGTGCCAGCAGCTTTGGGACGTACCAAGAGACCCAGTACTTC
>TRBV7-3|-|TRBJ1-2|TRBD1
CASSPNRGGGYTF
TGTGCCAGCAGCCCGAACAGGGGAGGCGGCTACACCTTC
>TRBV6-5|-|TRBJ1-3|TRBD1
CASSPTGGSGNTIYF
TGTGCCAGCAGCCCCACAGGGGGCTCTGGAAACACCATATATTTT
>TRBV7-9|-|TRBJ1-4|-
CASSSVGQITNEKLFF
TGTGCCAGCAGCTCGGTAGGACAGATTACTAATGAAAAACTGTTTTTT
>TRBV5-1|-|TRBJ2-5|TRBD2
CASSLGVAGDGQETQYF
TGCGCCAGCAGCTTGGGGGTAGCGGGAGACGGACAAGAGACCCAGTACTTC
>TRBV5-4|once|TRBJ2-3|TRBD2
CASSLFPFGRSSTDTQYF
TGTGCCAGCAGCTTGTTCCCGTTCGGGAGGTCTAGCACAGATACGCAGTATTTT
>TRBV7-9|-|TRBJ1-1|TRBD1
CASSPSDRGLNTEAFF
TGTGCCAGCAGCCCCTCGGACAGGGGGCTGAACACTGAAGCTTTCTTT
>TRBV18|-|TRBJ2-2|TRBD2
CASSPPAGRDTGELFF
TGTGCCAGCTCACCACCGGCAGGGAGGGACACCGGGGAGCTGTTTTTT
>TRBV12-3/TRBV12-4|-|TRBJ2-7|TRBD2
CASNTPGGDEQYF
TGTGCCAGCAACACCCCGGGAGGGGACGAGCAGTACTTC
>TRBV7-9|-|TRBJ1-5|-
CASSRSDGNQPQHF
TGTGCCAGCAGCCGCTCGGACGGGAATCAGCCCCAGCATTTT
>TRBV4-1|-|TRBJ1-2|TRBD1
CASSQGRDRGNYGYTF
TGCGCCAGCAGCCAGGGACGGGACAGGGGAAACTATGGCTACACCTTC
>TRBV7-8|-|TRBJ2-3|-
CASYRGGATDTQYF
TGTGCCAGCTACAGGGGCGGGGCCACAGATACGCAGTATTTT
>TRBV19|-|TRBJ1-1|-
CASSSRTRQNYTEAFF
TGTGCCAGTAGTTCGCGGACCAGACAGAACTACACTGAAGCTTTCTTT
>TRBV6-2/TRBV6-3|-|TRBJ2-7|TRBD2
CASSGRLAGGEQYF
TGTGCCAGCAGTGGGAGACTAGCTGGAGGGGAGCAGTACTTC
>TRBV5-1|-|TRBJ1-1|-
CASSLESYTEAFF
TGCGCCAGCAGCTTGGAAAGCTACACTGAAGCTTTCTTT
>TRBV18|-|TRBJ1-2|-
CASSPNRGGYTF
TGTGCCAGCTCCCCAAACAGAGGAGGCTACACCTTC
>TRBV6-5|-|TRBJ1-5|TRBD1
CASSRDRNSNQPQHF
TGTGCCAGCAGTCGGGACAGGAATAGCAATCAGCCCCAGCATTTT
>TRBV10-2|-|TRBJ2-3|-
CASGRDGDTDTQYF
TGCGCCAGCGGTCGTGACGGGGACACAGATACGCAGTATTTT
>TRBV19|few|TRBJ1-1|-
CASSIRARDPEAFF
TGTGCCAGTAGTATCCGTGCCAGGGACCCTGAAGCTTTCTTT
>TRBV7-2|-|TRBJ2-7|-
CASSSWVGPGYEQYF
TGTGCCAGCAGCTCCTGGGTAGGGCCAGGCTACGAGCAGTACTTC
>TRBV3-1/TRBV3-2|once|TRBJ2-2|-
CASSQGAGTGELFF
TGTGCCAGCAGCCAGGGGGCCGGGACCGGGGAGCTGTTTTTT
>TRBV7-9|-|TRBJ2-1|TRBD2
CASSLSGPYNEQFF
TGTGCCAGCAGCCTTAGCGGGCCCTACAATGAGCAGTTCTTC
>TRBV9|-|TRBJ2-3|TRBD2
CASSVGGSGLVTDTQYF
TGTGCCAGCAGCGTCGGTGGGTCGGGACTAGTAACAGATACGCAGTATTTT
>TRBV2|-|TRBJ1-5|TRBD1
CASTRQGSNQPQHF
TGTGCCAGCACCAGACAGGGTAGCAATCAGCCCCAGCATTTT
>TRBV3-1/TRBV3-2|-|TRBJ1-2|-
CASSQEGGWPWFYYGYTF
TGTGCCAGCAGCCAAGAGGGAGGGTGGCCTTGGTTTTACTATGGCTACACCTTC
>TRBV7-2|-|TRBJ2-3|-
CASSPYLSTQYF
TGTGCCAGCAGCCCCTATCTGAGTACGCAGTATTTT
>TRBV7-3|-|TRBJ1-1|-
CASSLNPWKNTEAFF
TGTGCCAGCAGCTTAAACCCCTGGAAGAACACTGAAGCTTTCTTT
>TRBV28|-|TRBJ1-3|-
CASSLSRAGGVTIYF
TGTGCCAGCAGTTTGTCCAGAGCCGGTGGAGTAACCATATATTTT
>TRBV6-5|-|TRBJ1-5|TRBD1
CASSLQGVNQPQHF
TGTGCCAGCAGTCTACAGGGGGTCAATCAGCCCCAGCATTTT
>TRBV28|-|TRBJ2-7|TRBD1
CASRSPGTGTEQYF
TGTGCCAGCAGATCCCCCGGGACAGGGACCGAGCAGTACTTC
>TRBV5-1|-|TRBJ2-1|TRBD2
CASSPPKELAHSSYNEQFF
TGCGCCAGCAGCCCACCCAAAGAACTAGCGCATAGCTCCTACAATGAGCAGTTCTTC
>TRBV28|-|TRBJ2-5|-
CASSLPGDVQETQYF
TGTGCCAGCAGTCTCCCGGGGGACGTCCAAGAGACCCAGTACTTC
>TRBV5-1|-|TRBJ1-4|-
CASSSRGEVREKLFF
TGCGCCAGCAGCTCCCGCGGGGAGGTTCGGGAAAAACTGTTTTTT
>TRBV28|-|TRBJ2-7|TRBD1
CASSLPQRTGDNSEQYF
TGTGCCAGCAGTTTACCCCAACGGACAGGGGATAATTCCGAGCAGTACTTC
>TRBV30|-|TRBJ2-6|TRBD1
CAWLPGQGLSGANVLTF
TGTGCCTGGCTTCCGGGACAGGGCCTCTCTGGGGCCAACGTCCTGACTTTC
>TRBV2|-|TRBJ2-7|-
CASQVGNFYEQYF
TGTGCCAGCCAGGTAGGGAATTTCTACGAGCAGTACTTC
>TRBV9|-|TRBJ1-4|-
CASSVSVGDATNEKLFF
TGTGCCAGCAGCGTTTCGGTGGGAGATGCAACTAATGAAAAACTGTTTTTT
>TRBV28|-|TRBJ1-5|TRBD1
CASSQPGQGEDQPQHF
TGTGCCAGCAGTCAACCGGGACAGGGAGAGGATCAGCCCCAGCATTTT
>TRBV5-4|few|TRBJ2-7|TRBD2
CASSSGLAGTYEQYF
TGTGCCAGCAGCTCGGGACTAGCGGGAACCTACGAGCAGTACTTC